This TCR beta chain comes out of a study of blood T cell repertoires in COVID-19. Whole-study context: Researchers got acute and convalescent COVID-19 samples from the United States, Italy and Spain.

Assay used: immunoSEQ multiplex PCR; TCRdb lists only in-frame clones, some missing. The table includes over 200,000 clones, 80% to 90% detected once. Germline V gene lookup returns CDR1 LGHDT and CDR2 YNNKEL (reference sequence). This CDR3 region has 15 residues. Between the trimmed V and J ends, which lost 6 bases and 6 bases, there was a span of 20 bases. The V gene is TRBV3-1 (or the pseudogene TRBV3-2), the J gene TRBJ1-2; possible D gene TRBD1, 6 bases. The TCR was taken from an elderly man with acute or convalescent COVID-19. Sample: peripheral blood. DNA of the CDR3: TGTGCCAGCAGTCGCCAGCAACAGGGTGGCGATGGCTACACCTTC. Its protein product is CASSRQQQGGDGYTF.